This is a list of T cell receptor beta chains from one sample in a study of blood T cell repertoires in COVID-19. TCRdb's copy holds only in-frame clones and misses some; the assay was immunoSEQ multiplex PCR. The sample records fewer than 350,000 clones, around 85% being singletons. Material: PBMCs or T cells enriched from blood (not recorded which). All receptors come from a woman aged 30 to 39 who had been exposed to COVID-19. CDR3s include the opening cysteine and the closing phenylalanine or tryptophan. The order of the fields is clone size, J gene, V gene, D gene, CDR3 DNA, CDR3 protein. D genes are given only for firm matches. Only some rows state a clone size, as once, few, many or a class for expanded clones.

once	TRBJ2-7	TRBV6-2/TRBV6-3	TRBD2	TGTGCCAGCAGTTACTTTATGGGACTAGCGGGGGGGACGAACTCCTACGAGCAGTACTTC	CASSYFMGLAGGTNSYEQYF
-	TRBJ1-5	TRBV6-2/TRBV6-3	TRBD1	TGTGCCAGCAGTTACTACAGGGGAGATCGCAATCAGCCCCAGCATTTT	CASSYYRGDRNQPQHF
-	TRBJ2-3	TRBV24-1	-	TGTGCCACCAGTGCCCCCGCCAGGAGCACAGATACGCAGTATTTT	CATSAPARSTDTQYF
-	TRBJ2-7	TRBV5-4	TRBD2	TGTGCCAGCAGCTTGGGCGGGAGGATGGTTTACGAGCAGTACTTC	CASSLGGRMVYEQYF
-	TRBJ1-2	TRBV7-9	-	TGTGCCAGCAGCTTTGCAGGGAAAGGCTACACCTTC	CASSFAGKGYTF
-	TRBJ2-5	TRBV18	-	TGTGCCAGCTCACTAGAAGAGACCCAGTACTTC	CASSLEETQYF
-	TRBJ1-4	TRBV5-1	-	TGCGCCAGCAGCGGGTCAGGGGCGAATGAAAAACTGTTTTTT	CASSGSGANEKLFF
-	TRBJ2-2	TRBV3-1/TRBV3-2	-	TGTGCCAGCAGCCAAGCCAGGGGAGGGGAGCTGTTTTTT	CASSQARGGELFF
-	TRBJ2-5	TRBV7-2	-	TGTGCCAGCAGCTTAATGGGGGGGGGCTCCTTAGAGACCCAGTACTTC	CASSLMGGGSLETQYF
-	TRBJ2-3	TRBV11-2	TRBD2	TGTGCCAGCAGCTTAGTTAGTATAGCGGGAGCAGATACGCAGTATTTT	CASSLVSIAGADTQYF
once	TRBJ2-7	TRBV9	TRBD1	TGTGCCAGCAGCCCCACAGGGGGGATCTACGAGCAGTACTTC	CASSPTGGIYEQYF
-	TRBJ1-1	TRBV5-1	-	TGCGCCAGCAGCTATGGGAGTATGAACACTGAAGCTTTCTTT	CASSYGSMNTEAFF
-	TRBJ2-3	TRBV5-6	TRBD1	TGTGCCAGCAGCTTGCGACAGGGGGTTGAAGATACGCAGTATTTT	CASSLRQGVEDTQYF
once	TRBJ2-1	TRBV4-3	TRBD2	TGCGCCAGCAGCCAAGATCCACCGGGGGGGGGTGGTGAGCAGTTCTTC	CASSQDPPGGGGEQFF
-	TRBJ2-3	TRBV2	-	TGTGCCAGCAGTGAAACGTGGTTAGGACAGCGGACAGATACGCAGTATTTT	CASSETWLGQRTDTQYF
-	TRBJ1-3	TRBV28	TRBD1	TGTGCCAGCAGTCTCGACAGGGGGCTGGACACCATATATTTT	CASSLDRGLDTIYF
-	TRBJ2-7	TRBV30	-	TGTGCCTGGAGTACCGGGTCGGCTGGCTACGAGCAGTACTTC	CAWSTGSAGYEQYF
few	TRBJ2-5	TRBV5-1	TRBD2	TGCGCCAGCAGCTTGGGCGGGGGGTCCCCGCAAGAGACCCAGTACTTC	CASSLGGGSPQETQYF
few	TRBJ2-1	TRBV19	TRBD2	TGTGCCAGTAACGTAGCGGGATTGCTTGGGAATGAGCAGTTCTTC	CASNVAGLLGNEQFF
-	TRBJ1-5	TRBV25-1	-	TGTGCCAGCAGTGGACAGACGGCCAATCAGCCCCAGCATTTT	CASSGQTANQPQHF
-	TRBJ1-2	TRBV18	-	TGTGCCAGCTCACCCCTTCCGCCTCCAGAAAGCTATGGCTACACCTTC	CASSPLPPPESYGYTF
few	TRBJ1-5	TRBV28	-	TGTGCCAGCACTTGGGGAACCAGGGGCCACAATCAGCCCCAGCATTTT	CASTWGTRGHNQPQHF
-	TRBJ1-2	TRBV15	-	TGTGCCACCAGCAGGGGCAGGGATGACTATGGCTACACCTTC	CATSRGRDDYGYTF
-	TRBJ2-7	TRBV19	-	TGTGCCAGTAGTATAGCGGTACCCACGACCTACGAGCAGTACTTC	CASSIAVPTTYEQYF
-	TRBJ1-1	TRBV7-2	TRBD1	TGTGCCAGCAGTTCTAAAACACAGGGGGGCACTGAAGCTTTCTTT	CASSSKTQGGTEAFF
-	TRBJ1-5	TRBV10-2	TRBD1	TGCGCCAGCAGTGAGAGGGCAGGGGGCAACAATCAGCCCCAGCATTTT	CASSERAGGNNQPQHF
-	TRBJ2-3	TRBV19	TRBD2	TGTGCCAGTACCCCCAAGCGGGGGCAGACAGATACGCAGTATTTT	CASTPKRGQTDTQYF
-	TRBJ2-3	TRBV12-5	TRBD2	TGTGCTAGTGGTATACTAGCGGGAGGGCCGCGAGGTGGGCAGTATTTT	CASGILAGGPRGGQYF
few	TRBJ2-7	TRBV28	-	TGTGCCAGCAGCGAAATCAGGGTACTCGAGCAGTACTTC	CASSEIRVLEQYF
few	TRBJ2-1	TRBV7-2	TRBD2	TGTGCCAGCAGTTCGGGGACTAGCGGGAGTTACAATGAGCAGTTCTTC	CASSSGTSGSYNEQFF
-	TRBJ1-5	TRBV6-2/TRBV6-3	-	TGTGCCAGCAGTTACGGGGGGATCAACAATCAGCCCCAGCATTTT	CASSYGGINNQPQHF
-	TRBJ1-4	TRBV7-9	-	TGTGCCAGCAGCTTAGACCAGGGGTTAGACGAAAAACTGTTTTTT	CASSLDQGLDEKLFF
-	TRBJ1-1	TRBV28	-	TGTGCCAGCAGCAGTGGACAGACCGGGCGCACTGAAGCTTTCTTT	CASSSGQTGRTEAFF
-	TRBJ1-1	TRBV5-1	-	TGCGCCAGCAGCGGGGACTCAGGGATCGAAGCTTTCTTT	CASSGDSGIEAFF
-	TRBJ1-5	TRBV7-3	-	TGTGCCAGCAGCTTAGGCAGGAATCAGCCCCAGCATTTT	CASSLGRNQPQHF
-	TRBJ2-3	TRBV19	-	TGTGCCAGTAGCTCTTCCGGGGGGCCAGATACGCAGTATTTT	CASSSSGGPDTQYF
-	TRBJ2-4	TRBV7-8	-	TGTGCCAGCAGCTTCGGTCAGGGGTTAGGGGAAAACATTCAGTACTTC	CASSFGQGLGENIQYF
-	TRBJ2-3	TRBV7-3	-	TGTGCCAGCAGCGCGTTAAGCACAGATACGCAGTATTTT	CASSALSTDTQYF
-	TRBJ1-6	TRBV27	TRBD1	TGTGCCAGCAGCCGCTCCGGACAGGGGTATAATTCACCCCTCCACTTT	CASSRSGQGYNSPLHF
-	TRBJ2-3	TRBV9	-	TGTGCCAGCAGCGTAGACGGTAGTCCAGATACGCAGTATTTT	CASSVDGSPDTQYF
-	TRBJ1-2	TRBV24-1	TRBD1	TGTGCCACCAGTAAAGGGACAGGGGGCTCGTCCAACTATGGCTACACCTTC	CATSKGTGGSSNYGYTF
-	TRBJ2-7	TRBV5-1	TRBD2	TGCGCCAGCAGCTTGGTGCTAGCGGGGGTCTCCTACGAGCAGTACTTC	CASSLVLAGVSYEQYF
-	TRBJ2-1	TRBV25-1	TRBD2	TGTGCCAGCAGTGAATCGGGACTATTCAATGAGCAGTTCTTC	CASSESGLFNEQFF
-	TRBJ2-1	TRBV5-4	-	TGTGCCAGCAGCGTACTGACAGGATACAATGAGCAGTTCTTC	CASSVLTGYNEQFF
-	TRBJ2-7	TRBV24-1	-	TGTGCCACCAGTGCCGGCCGGACAGAATCCTACGAGCAGTACTTC	CATSAGRTESYEQYF
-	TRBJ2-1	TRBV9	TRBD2	TGTGCCAGCAGCGTCGACGGACTAGCGGGGAATGAGCAGTTCTTC	CASSVDGLAGNEQFF
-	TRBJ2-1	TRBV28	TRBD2	TGTGCCAGCCGGACTAGCGGATCCAATGAGCAGTTCTTC	CASRTSGSNEQFF
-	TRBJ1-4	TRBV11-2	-	TGTGCCAGCAGCTTCACAGGGAGTGAAAAACTGTTTTTT	CASSFTGSEKLFF
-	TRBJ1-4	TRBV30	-	TGTGCCTGGAGTTCGGGAATCAGGGGAGAAAAACTGTTTTTT	CAWSSGIRGEKLFF
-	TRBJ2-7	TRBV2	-	TGTGCCAGCAGACCCAGGGAAGGGCAGTACTTC	CASRPREGQYF
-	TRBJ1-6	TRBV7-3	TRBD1	TGTGCCAGCAGTCAGGGGACAGCTAATTCACCCCTCCACTTT	CASSQGTANSPLHF
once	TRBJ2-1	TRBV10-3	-	TGTGCCATCAGTGAGTCCACTAGTTTGTTCAATGAGCAGTTCTTC	CAISESTSLFNEQFF
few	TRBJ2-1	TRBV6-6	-	TGTGCCAGCAGTAGCGAGCTAGAACTTTACAATGAGCAGTTCTTC	CASSSELELYNEQFF
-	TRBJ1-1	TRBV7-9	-	TGTGCCAGCAGCTTATTGGTCGGGATGAACACTGAAGCTTTCTTT	CASSLLVGMNTEAFF